This TCR beta chain derives from a study of tumor-infiltrating lymphocytes in primary liver carcinoma. Co-extraction of both nucleic acids (RNA and DNA) used about 17-31 mg of unsorted bulk tissue. Patients diagnosed with primary liver carcinoma received treatment through surgical resection. Researchers generated TCR beta cDNA from 500 ng of total RNA, relying on a constant-region primer. Three nested multiplex PCR rounds, a slightly modified ARM-PCR method, built the TCR beta libraries. MiXCR, run by TCRdb on the multiplex PCR reads, gives a single entry per CDR3 protein. The sample records around 78,000 distinct CDR3 sequences, 71% being singletons. Regarding the study as a whole: Less overlap was seen in tumor-adjacent and tumor-blood pairs than in tumor region pairs. Blood had a significantly lower top-250-clone fraction than tumors did (p = 0.039).

This clonotype occurred many times. Its antigen is undetermined. The receptor comes from a woman in her sixties with primary liver carcinoma and hepatitis B virus infection. Sequences were obtained from liver tumor tissue from sampling region 4. Subset: tumor region T4, right-lateral pole.

CDR3 loop: CASRRRGQYF. DNA for the CDR3: TGCGCCAGCAGGAGGAGGGGGCAGTACTTC. The chain combines TRBV5-1 with TRBJ2-5; TRBD1 or TRBD2 may be the D gene (6 bases each). This CDR3 comprises 10 residues. Germline CDR1 is SGHRS and CDR2 is YFSETQ. V lost 5 bases to trimming and J lost 11 bases, with 10 bases between them.